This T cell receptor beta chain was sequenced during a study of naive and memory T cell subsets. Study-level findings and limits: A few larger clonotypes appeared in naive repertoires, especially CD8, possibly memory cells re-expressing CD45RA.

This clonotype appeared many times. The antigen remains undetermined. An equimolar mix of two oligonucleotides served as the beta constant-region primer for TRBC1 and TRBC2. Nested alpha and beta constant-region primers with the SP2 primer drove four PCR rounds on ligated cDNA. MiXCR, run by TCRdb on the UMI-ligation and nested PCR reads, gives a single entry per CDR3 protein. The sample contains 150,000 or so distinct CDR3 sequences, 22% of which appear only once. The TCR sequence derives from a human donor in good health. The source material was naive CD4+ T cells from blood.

DNA for the CDR3: TGCGCCAGCAGCTTGGACGGTACATCCCAAGAGACCCAGTACTTC. The encoded protein is CASSLDGTSQETQYF. The rearrangement joins TRBV5-1 to TRBJ2-5; D uncertain. The CDR3 length is 15 residues. Trimming stripped 0 bases from V and 1 base from J, with 10 bases between. Germline CDR1 reads SGHRS; CDR2 reads YFSETQ.